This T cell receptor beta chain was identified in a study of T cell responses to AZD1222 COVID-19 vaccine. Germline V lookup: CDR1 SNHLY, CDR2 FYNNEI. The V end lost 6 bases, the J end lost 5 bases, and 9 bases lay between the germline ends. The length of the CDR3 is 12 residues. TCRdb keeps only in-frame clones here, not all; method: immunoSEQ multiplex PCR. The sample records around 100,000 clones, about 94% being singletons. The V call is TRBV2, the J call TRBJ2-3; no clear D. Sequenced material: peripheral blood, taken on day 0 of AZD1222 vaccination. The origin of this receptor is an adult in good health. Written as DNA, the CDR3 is TGTGCCAGCAGCCCCGTTGGAGATACGCAGTATTTT. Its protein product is CASSPVGDTQYF.